This T cell receptor beta chain was captured in a study of shared clonotypes between healthy human individuals. Points from the study as a whole: Among the subsets, naive ones generally showed larger estimated richness than memory ones. Among non-shared clonotypes, generation probabilities were lower than among those shared by all four donors.

For this clone: Its specificity is not known. Other DNA sequences in this specimen translate into the identical CDR3.

For every subset, genomic DNA was evenly distributed across several immunoSEQ plates. Clones were sequenced by immunoSEQ multiplex PCR, and TCRdb holds only the in-frame ones, with some missing. The sample carries about 590,000 clones, roughly 95% recorded once. The V gene's germline CDR1 is SEHNR and CDR2 FQNEAQ (reference sequence). With 1 base removed from V and 4 bases from J, the gap between germline ends came to 5 bases. This CDR3 has 13 residues. Naive CD8 cells lacked CD45RO, underwent positive selection for CCR7 and left out terminally differentiated effector memory CD45RA+ cells. What was sequenced was naive CD8+ T cells sorted from blood. The sequence was collected from a woman in her twenties or thirties in good health. This chain links TRBV7-9 with TRBJ2-1; D is unclear. CDR3 in DNA: TGTGCCAGCAGCTTAGATGGGTACAATGAGCAGTTCTTC. Residues: CASSLDGYNEQFF.